This TCR beta chain emerged from a study of blood T cell repertoires in COVID-19. At the level of the study: Donors in the United States, Italy and Spain gave samples during acute or convalescent COVID-19. From T cells, B-cell-depleted T cells, or PBMCs came the material, which was cDNA or gDNA.

In the authors' workflow: Nucleated cell counts were estimated from reference gene primer amplification. The protocol was immunoSEQ multiplex PCR, while the TCRdb copy is restricted to in-frame clones and leaves out a portion. Clonal size and the V and J genes are those of that table, whereas D and trimming came from the DNA. The data hold over 150,000 clones, with around nine tenths observed a single time. The Seattle site enrolled patients during active infection and followed them longitudinally. Germline lookup yields CDR1 LGHNA and CDR2 YNFKEQ. The CDR3 loop spans 17 amino acids. Trimming pared 0 bases from V and 1 base from J, leaving 16 bases between.

The source material was peripheral blood. The J gene is TRBJ2-7, the V gene TRBV4-2; perhaps TRBD1 as D (5 bases). The receptor's source is a man in his sixties with COVID-19, enrolled during active disease. This CDR3 reads CASSQDRAVVPSYEQYF. CDR3 nucleotides: TGTGCCAGCAGCCAAGACAGGGCCGTCGTCCCGTCCTACGAGCAGTACTTC.